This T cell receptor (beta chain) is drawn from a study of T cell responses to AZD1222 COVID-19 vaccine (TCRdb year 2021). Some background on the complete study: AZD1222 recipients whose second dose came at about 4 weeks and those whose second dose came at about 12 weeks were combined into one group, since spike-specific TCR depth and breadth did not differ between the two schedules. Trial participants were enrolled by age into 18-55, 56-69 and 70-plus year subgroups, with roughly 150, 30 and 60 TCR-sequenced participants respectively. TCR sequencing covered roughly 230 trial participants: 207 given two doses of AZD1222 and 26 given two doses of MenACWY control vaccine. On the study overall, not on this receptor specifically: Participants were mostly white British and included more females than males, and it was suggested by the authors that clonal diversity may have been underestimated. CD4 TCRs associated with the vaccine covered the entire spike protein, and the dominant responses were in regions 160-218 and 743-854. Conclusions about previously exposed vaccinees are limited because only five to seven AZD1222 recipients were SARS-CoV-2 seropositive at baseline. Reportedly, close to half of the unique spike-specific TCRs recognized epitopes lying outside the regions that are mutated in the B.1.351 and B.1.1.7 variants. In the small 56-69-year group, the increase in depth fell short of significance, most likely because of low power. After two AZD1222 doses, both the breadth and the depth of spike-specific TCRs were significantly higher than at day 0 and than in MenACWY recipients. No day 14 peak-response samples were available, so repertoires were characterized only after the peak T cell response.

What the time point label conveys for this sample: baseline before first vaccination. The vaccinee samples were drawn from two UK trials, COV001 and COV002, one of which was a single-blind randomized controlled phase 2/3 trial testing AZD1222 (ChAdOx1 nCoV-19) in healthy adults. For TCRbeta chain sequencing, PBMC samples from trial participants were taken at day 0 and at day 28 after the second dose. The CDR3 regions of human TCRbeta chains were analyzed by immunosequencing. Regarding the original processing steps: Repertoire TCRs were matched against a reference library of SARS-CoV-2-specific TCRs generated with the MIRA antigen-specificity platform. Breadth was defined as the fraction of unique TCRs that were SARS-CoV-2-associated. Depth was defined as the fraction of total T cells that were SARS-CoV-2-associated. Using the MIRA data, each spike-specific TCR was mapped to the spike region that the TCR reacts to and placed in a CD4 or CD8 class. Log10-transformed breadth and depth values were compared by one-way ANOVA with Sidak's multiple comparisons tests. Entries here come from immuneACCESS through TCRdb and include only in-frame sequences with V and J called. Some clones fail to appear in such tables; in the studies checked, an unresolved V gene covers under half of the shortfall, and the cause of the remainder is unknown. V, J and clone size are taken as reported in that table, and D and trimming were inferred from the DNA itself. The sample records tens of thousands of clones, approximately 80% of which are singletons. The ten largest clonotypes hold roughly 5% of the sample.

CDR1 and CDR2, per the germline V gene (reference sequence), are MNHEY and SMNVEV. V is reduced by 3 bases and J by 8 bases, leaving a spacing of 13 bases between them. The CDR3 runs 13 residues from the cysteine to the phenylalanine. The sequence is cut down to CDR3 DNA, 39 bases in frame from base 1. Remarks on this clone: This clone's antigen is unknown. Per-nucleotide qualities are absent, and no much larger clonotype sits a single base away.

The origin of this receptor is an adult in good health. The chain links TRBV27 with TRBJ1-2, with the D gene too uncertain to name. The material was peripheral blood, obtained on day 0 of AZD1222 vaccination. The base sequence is TGTGCCAGCAGTTTCGGCAGCCAAAGCGGCTACACCTTC. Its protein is CASSFGSQSGYTF.